This T cell receptor beta chain was obtained from a study of technical replicates of blood from several donors. Clones were read by immunoSEQ multiplex PCR, and TCRdb kept only the in-frame ones, dropping some. Of several thousand clones listed, approximately 95% are singletons. Between the trimmed V and J ends, which lost 4 bases and 2 bases, there was a span of 12 bases. CDR1 and CDR2 (germline): MNHEY, SMNVEV (reference sequence). The CDR3 covers 14 residues. The J gene is TRBJ2-7, the V gene TRBV27, with a tentative D call TRBD1 (5 bases). The specimen sequenced was PBMCs. This TCR was sampled from a human donor in good health. CDR3 nucleotide sequence: TGTGCCAGCAGTTCTGGGGCAGGGCCCTACGAGCAGTACTTC. Translation: CASSSGAGPYEQYF.